This T cell receptor beta chain originates from a study of shared clonotypes between healthy human individuals. Broader study findings: Although depth was large, rarefaction showed that sequencing of the sorted subsets was incomplete.

TCRdb's copy holds only in-frame clones and misses some; the assay was immunoSEQ multiplex PCR. The sample lists 650,000 to 700,000 clones; 90% were seen once. In regard to this clone: The target antigen is unknown.

Study donors comprised healthy, HIV-negative adults devoid of recent acute infection or vaccination. Trimming left V 1 base short and J 1 base short, with 8 bases between. The germline gives CDR1 MGHRA, CDR2 YSYEKL. The CDR3 contains 15 residues. This TCR was recovered from a man aged 18 to 29 in good health. Some clones in this sample may be carry-over from other donors' samples. The chain joins TRBV4-1 to TRBJ1-3; D ambiguous. The specimen sequenced was memory CD8+ T cells from PBMCs. Specified subset: CD45RO+ cells pooled with CCR7-negative TemRA cells. The CDR3 region is CASSQGAVSGNTIYF. The CDR3 DNA is TGCGCCAGCAGCCAAGGCGCGGTTTCTGGAAACACCATATATTTT.